This T cell receptor beta chain was profiled in a study of T-cell reconstitution after alpha-beta-depleted transplantation in children. Study-level results: Certain patients had high TCRbeta diversity at day 60, and it came from recipient T cells and thymic progenitors that survived.

Unique molecular identifiers featured in how the TCRbeta library was prepared. MiXCR, applied by TCRdb to the PCR reads, yields one record per CDR3 protein. The table records about 590,000 distinct CDR3 sequences, 13% of them present only once. This clonotype was counted a few times. Its specificity is unknown. This receptor was identified in a male patient between 10 and 17 years old who had a stem cell transplant for acute myeloid leukemia, so the T cells may come from the graft donor. Sequenced here: PBMCs, mostly from graft donor cells, sampled 360 days after TCRalphabeta/CD19-depleted stem cell transplant.

The CDR3 DNA follows: TGCGCCAGCAGCCAAGAATGGGCGGCGGGAGGGCCGCGGGAGACCCAGTACTTC. This sequence encodes CASSQEWAAGGPRETQYF. The rearrangement joins TRBV4-3 to TRBJ2-5, with 9 nucleotides matching TRBD2. This CDR3 has 18 residues. V lost 0 bases and J lost 5; bases outside the gene matches: 13. CDR1 and CDR2 from the germline V gene are LGHNA and YSLEER.